This passage covers 2 T cell receptor beta chains from one sample sequenced in a study of blood T cell repertoires in COVID-19. Method: immunoSEQ multiplex PCR; TCRdb's copy keeps in-frame clones and lacks some. The table has under 9,000 clones, 80% to 85% seen once. Sequencing used peripheral blood. These receptors were collected from a human donor in a cohort sampled during active COVID-19.

The rearrangement links TRBV2 to TRBJ1-2, with TRBD1 matching over 7 bases. From germline, CDR1 is SNHLY and CDR2 FYNNEI. The J segment lost 7 bases and the V segment lost 6 bases, leaving 8 bases of the junction unmatched. The CDR3 contains 13 residues. DNA for the CDR3: TGTGCCAGCAGATCACAGGGGCAGGGTGGCTACACCTTC. The encoded protein is CASRSQGQGGYTF.

This chain connects TRBV6-4 to TRBJ2-1, with a tentative D call TRBD2 (7 bases). Germline V gene data show CDR1 as MRHNA and CDR2 as SNTAGT. V was trimmed by 1 base and J by 5 bases, leaving 9 bases between them. The CDR3 is 14 amino acids. CDR3: CASSDYGGHNEQFF. As DNA, the CDR3 is TGTGCCAGCAGTGACTACGGGGGGCACAATGAGCAGTTCTTC.